This TCR beta chain was recovered during a study of PD-1 blockade in classical Hodgkin lymphoma. Profiled with immunoSEQ multiplex PCR; TCRdb holds only in-frame clones, not every one. Of some 95,000 clones listed, approximately 90% are singletons. Germline V CDR1 and CDR2: SGHKS, YYEKEE (reference sequence). This CDR3 region has 16 residues. Trimming shortened V by 3 bases and J by 2 bases, and 17 bases separated the two germline ends. Time point indicated: cycle 4 day 1 (C4D1), after five to seven weeks of nivolumab. Patients all relapsed after autologous stem cell transplantation, and there was variation in brentuximab vedotin exposure.

The sample here was peripheral blood mononuclear cells (PBMCs), taken before the fourth cycle of nivolumab. This clonotype was sampled from a human donor with classical Hodgkin lymphoma. The V and J genes are TRBV5-5 and TRBJ2-5, with TRBD1 as a possible D gene (6 bases). CDR3 region: CASSSRQDLLQETQYF. The CDR3 DNA is TGTGCCAGCAGCTCTCGACAGGACTTGCTTCAAGAGACCCAGTACTTC. Together with reference TRBV5-5 and TRBJ2-5, the CDR3 gives the full variable domain: DAGVTQSPTHLIKTRGQQVTLRCSPISGHKSVSWYQQVLGQGPQFIFQYYEKEERGRGNFPDRFSARQFPNYSSELNVNALLLGDSALYLCASSSRQDLLQETQYFGPGTRLLVL.